The 15 T cell receptor beta chains below all came from one sample that was sequenced in a study of OX40 agonist ivuxolimab in advanced cancers. Repertoires were generated with immunoSEQ multiplex PCR, while TCRdb's copy carries only in-frame clones and drops some. In the table there are roughly 15,000 clones, approximately 88% of which are singletons. Sequences were derived from CD4+ or CD8+ T cells sorted from blood, sampled in a trial of the OX40 agonist ivuxolimab. These receptors all stem from an adult with an advanced solid tumor such as melanoma, head and neck, liver or kidney cancer.

CDR3 bases: TGTGCCAGCAGTGCCCGACTAGCCTCCTACGAGCAGTACTTC. This translates into CASSARLASYEQYF. The rearrangement joins TRBV6-5 to TRBJ2-7, with 7 bases identical to TRBD2. The CDR3 has 14 amino acids. CDR1 is MNHEY, CDR2 SVGAGI, per germline. The trim removed 5 bases at V and 0 bases at J, leaving 4 bases unmatched.

This chain uses TRBV27 with TRBJ2-1; D is unclear. Trimming removed 3 bases from V and 8 bases from J, with 11 bases in between. In germline, CDR1 is MNHEY, CDR2 SMNVEV (reference sequence). The CDR3 is 13 amino acids. The CDR3 is CASSLSNLDEQFF. CDR3 sequence (DNA): TGTGCCAGCAGTTTGTCCAATCTCGATGAGCAGTTCTTC.

The V gene is TRBV19, the J gene TRBJ2-1; D is unresolved. V was clipped by 5 bases and J by 0 bases, with 8 bases between them. The CDR3 length is 14 residues. Germline loops: CDR1 LNHDA, CDR2 SQIVND (reference sequence). CDR3 in amino acids: CASSVTSSYNEQFF. The CDR3 coding sequence is TGTGCCAGTAGTGTGACGAGCTCCTACAATGAGCAGTTCTTC.

The genes are TRBV11-2 and TRBJ2-7; D ambiguous. The CDR3 covers 11 residues. Germline assignment: CDR1 SGHAT and CDR2 FQNNGV. V dropped 4 bases and J dropped 3 bases, with 4 bases sitting between them. The CDR3 DNA is TGTGCCAGCAGCTCCTACTACGAGCAGTACTTC. This sequence encodes CASSSYYEQYF.

The V and J genes are TRBV6-5 and TRBJ2-5; D is unclear. Per the germline V gene, CDR1 is MNHEY and CDR2 is SVGAGI. V shed 10 bases and J shed 5 bases, with 20 bases lying between them. This CDR3 spans 14 amino acids. CDR3 DNA: TGTGCCACCACAGACATAGGCGAGGTGGAGACCCAGTACTTC. Protein: CATTDIGEVETQYF.

This clone was counted once. The rearrangement links TRBV7-9 to TRBJ2-7, with 10 bases identical to TRBD2. The CDR3 loop spans 16 amino acids. J gave up 7 bases and V 7 bases, and 16 bases lay outside the gene matches. The germline CDR1 and CDR2 sequences are SEHNR and FQNEAQ (reference sequence). CDR3: CASNGALSGRTKEQYF. The CDR3 coding sequence is TGTGCCAGCAACGGGGCCCTTAGCGGGAGGACCAAGGAGCAGTACTTC.

The chain couples TRBV5-1 to TRBJ2-7, with D perhaps TRBD2 (6 bases). Trimming removed 0 bases from V and 5 bases from J, with 12 bases in between. Germline lookup yields CDR1 SGHRS and CDR2 YFSETQ. CDR3 length equals 14 residues. The CDR3 nucleotides are TGCGCCAGCAGCTTGGCCCGGGGGTTGGACGAGCAGTACTTC. It translates to CASSLARGLDEQYF.

The V gene is TRBV4-3, the J gene TRBJ1-1; maybe TRBD1 (6 bases). V was trimmed by 0 bases and J by 7 bases, leaving 15 bases between them. The CDR3 has 15 amino acids. Germline lookup yields CDR1 LGHNA and CDR2 YSLEER. CDR3 coding DNA: TGCGCCAGCAGCCAAGATCAGGGGATGGTTGGTGAAGCTTTCTTT. This codes for CASSQDQGMVGEAFF.

V is TRBV2 and J is TRBJ2-5; no firm D call. CDR3 size: 13 residues. V lost 7 bases, J lost 1 base, and 10 bases lay in between. CDR1 and CDR2 (germline): SNHLY, FYNNEI. The CDR3 DNA follows: TGTGCCAGCACATATGGAAGCCAAGAGACCCAGTACTTC. This sequence encodes CASTYGSQETQYF.

The CDR3 bases are TGTGCCAGCAGCCAAGAGGCCCAGGGAGGTGTCTACGAGCAGTACTTC. Its translation is CASSQEAQGGVYEQYF. The V gene is TRBV4-2, the J gene TRBJ2-7, with D tentatively TRBD2 (6 bases). Germline V CDR1 and CDR2: LGHNA, YNFKEQ. The CDR3 covers 16 residues. Trimming removed 0 bases from V and 3 bases from J, with 15 bases in between.

The rearrangement joins TRBV19 to TRBJ2-1; D not resolved. CDR1 and CDR2 from the germline V gene are LNHDA and SQIVND (reference sequence). Trimming shortened V by 4 bases and J by 0 bases, and 10 bases separated the two germline ends. CDR3 length equals 15 residues. CDR3 region: CASSTRTGSYNEQFF. CDR3 nucleotide sequence: TGTGCCAGTAGTACTCGGACGGGCTCCTACAATGAGCAGTTCTTC. The entire variable domain, with the rest obtained from reference TRBV19 and TRBJ2-1, is as follows: DGGITQSPKYLFRKEGQNVTLSCEQNLNHDAMYWYRQDPGQGLRLIYYSQIVNDFQKGDIAEGYSVSREKKESFPLTVTSAQKNPTAFYLCASSTRTGSYNEQFFGPGTRLTVL.

In regard to this clone: The same CDR3 is also encoded by other DNA sequences in this sample. J is TRBJ2-6 and V is TRBV9, with unresolved D. The V gene's germline CDR1 is SGDLS and CDR2 YYNGEE. Trimming cost V 1 base and J 0 bases, with 5 bases left between them. The CDR3 runs to 15 residues. CDR3 amino acids: CASSVTGSGANVLTF. The CDR3 DNA reads as TGTGCCAGCAGCGTAACTGGCTCTGGGGCCAACGTCCTGACTTTC.

This rearrangement joins TRBV13 to TRBJ2-3; a weak D match, TRBD2 (6 bases). The V and J ends lost 6 bases and 1 base respectively, with 11 bases between them. Germline V CDR1 and CDR2: PRHDT, FYEKMQ (reference sequence). This CDR3 spans 14 amino acids. CDR3 sequence reads: CASRTGGGTDTQYF. For the CDR3, the DNA is TGTGCCAGCAGGACCGGGGGTGGCACAGATACGCAGTATTTT.

The chain employs TRBV27 and TRBJ1-2; 7 nucleotides match TRBD1. There are 13 residues in the CDR3. The germline CDR1 and CDR2 sequences are MNHEY and SMNVEV (reference sequence). V shed 1 base and J 4 bases; nucleotides not matched to a gene: 0. The CDR3 DNA reads as TGTGCCAGCAGTTTATACAGGGGCTATGGCTACACCTTC. It specifies CASSLYRGYGYTF.

The chain combines TRBV4-2 with TRBJ1-2; D uncertain. The CDR3 is made up of 14 amino acids. CDR1 LGHNA and CDR2 YNFKEQ come from the germline V gene. Between the trimmed V and J ends, which lost 0 bases and 6 bases, there was a span of 11 bases. CDR3 bases: TGTGCCAGCAGCCAAGATTGGAGGCCTAATGGCTACACCTTC. Its protein product is CASSQDWRPNGYTF.